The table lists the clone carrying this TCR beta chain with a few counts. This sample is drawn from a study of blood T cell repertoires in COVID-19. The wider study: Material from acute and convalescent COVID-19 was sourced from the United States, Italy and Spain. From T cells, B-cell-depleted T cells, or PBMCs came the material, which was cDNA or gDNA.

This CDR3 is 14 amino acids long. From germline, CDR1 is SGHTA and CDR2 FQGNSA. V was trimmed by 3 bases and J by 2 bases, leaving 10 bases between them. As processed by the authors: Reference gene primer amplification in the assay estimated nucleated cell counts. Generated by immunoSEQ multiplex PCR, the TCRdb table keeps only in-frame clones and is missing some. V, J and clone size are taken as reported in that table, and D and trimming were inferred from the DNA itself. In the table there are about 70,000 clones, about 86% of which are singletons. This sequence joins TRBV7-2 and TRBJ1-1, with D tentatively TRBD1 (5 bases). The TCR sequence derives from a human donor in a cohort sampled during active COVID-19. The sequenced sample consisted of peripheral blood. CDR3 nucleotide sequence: TGTGCCAGCAGCTTTGGGAGGGGAAACACTGAAGCTTTCTTT. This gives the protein CASSFGRGNTEAFF.